Following are 22 T cell receptor beta chains from one sample sequenced in a study of cytomegalovirus exposure and HLA in healthy donors. PCR amplification relied on 60 Vbeta primers (plus 13 Jbeta primers). Sequenced by immunoSEQ multiplex PCR; TCRdb stores in-frame clones only, minus some. The table records 200,000 or so clones, 70% of them present only once. The sample consisted of PBMCs. The receptors derive from a middle-aged man in good health and CMV-seropositive.

The chain carries TRBV7-9 and TRBJ2-1; 10 bases line up with TRBD1. The trim removed 5 bases at V and 7 bases at J, leaving 8 bases unmatched. The CDR3 runs 15 residues. The germline gives CDR1 SEHNR, CDR2 FQNEAQ (reference sequence). CDR3 protein: CASSLGQGVYNEQFF. CDR3 bases: TGTGCCAGCAGCCTCGGACAGGGGGTCTATAATGAGCAGTTCTTC.

This clone was detected a few times. The CDR3 is CASSLDTVNSPLHF. The CDR3 DNA reads as TGCGCCAGCAGCTTGGACACAGTTAATTCACCCCTCCACTTT. The rearrangement joins TRBV5-1 to TRBJ1-6; D is unclear. The germline V gene encodes CDR1 SGHRS and CDR2 YFSETQ. The V and J ends lost 0 bases and 6 bases respectively, with 7 bases between them. The CDR3 runs 14 residues.

J is TRBJ1-2 and V is TRBV7-9, with 7 bases lining up with TRBD1. J was trimmed by 0 bases and V by 5 bases; bases with no gene match: 6. There are 15 residues in the CDR3. Germline V CDR1 and CDR2: SEHNR, FQNEAQ (reference sequence). The DNA of the CDR3 is TGTGCCAGCAGCCAGGGGGTCTCAGCTAACTATGGCTACACCTTC. Amino acids: CASSQGVSANYGYTF.

This clone was seen a handful of times. The chain couples TRBV6-1 to TRBJ2-7; 7 bases are shared with TRBD1. The CDR3 length is 14 residues. Germline V gene sequence: CDR1 MNHNS, CDR2 SASEGT. J gave up 2 bases and V 1 base, and 2 bases lay outside the gene matches. The CDR3 loop reads CASSEGQGAYEQYF. The CDR3 coding sequence is TGTGCCAGCAGTGAAGGCCAGGGGGCCTACGAGCAGTACTTC.

The chain carries TRBV5-1 and TRBJ2-3, with TRBD1 matching 9 bases. The CDR3 has 15 amino acids. Germline CDR1 reads SGHRS; CDR2 reads YFSETQ. V lost 0 bases and J lost 4; bases outside the gene matches: 3. The CDR3 reads CASSLEGQGSDTQYF. CDR3 bases: TGCGCCAGCAGCTTGGAGGGACAGGGATCAGATACGCAGTATTTT. Looking up the rest from reference TRBV5-1 and TRBJ2-3 gives the full variable domain: KAGVTQTPRYLIKTRGQQVTLSCSPISGHRSVSWYQQTPGQGLQFLFEYFSETQRNKGNFPGRFSGRQFSNSRSEMNVSTLELGDSALYLCASSLEGQGSDTQYFGPGTRLTVL.

The gene calls are TRBV2 and TRBJ1-2, with 10 bases aligning to TRBD1. With 6 bases clipped from V and 8 bases from J, the junction kept 9 bases outside the gene matches. This CDR3 is 14 amino acids long. Looked up from germline, CDR1 is SNHLY and CDR2 is FYNNEI. This chain's CDR3 is CASRAGTGAGGYTF. The CDR3 DNA follows: TGTGCCAGCAGGGCCGGGACAGGGGCGGGCGGCTACACCTTC.

This sequence joins TRBV5-6 and TRBJ2-3; TRBD2 aligns across 13 bases. CDR3 length: 15 amino acids. Per germline, CDR1 SGHDT and CDR2 YYEEEE. After removal of 2 bases from V and 7 bases from J, the junction contained 4 bases not matched to a gene. CDR3 nucleotides: TGTGCCAGCAGCTTACTAGCGGGGGGGCCATATACGCAGTATTTT. Translation: CASSLLAGGPYTQYF.

This chain uses TRBV7-2 with TRBJ2-6; D might be TRBD1 (6 bases). The CDR3 spans 15 residues. Germline V gene sequence: CDR1 SGHTA, CDR2 FQGNSA. Trimming cost V 6 bases and J 1 base, with 10 bases left between them. CDR3 residues: CASRLTGSGANVLTF. CDR3 nucleotides: TGTGCCAGCAGACTCACAGGGTCTGGGGCCAACGTCCTGACTTTC.

The genes are TRBV5-8 and TRBJ1-1; unclear D gene. CDR3 length equals 16 residues. V lost 4 bases to trimming and J lost 0 bases, with 16 bases between them. The germline V gene has CDR1 SGHTS and CDR2 YDEGEE. The CDR3 nucleotides read TGTGCCAGCAGCCTCAAATATGCGTTAATGAACACTGAAGCTTTCTTT. Protein sequence: CASSLKYALMNTEAFF. The full variable domain, completed using reference TRBV5-8 and TRBJ1-1, is EAGVTQSPTHLIKTRGQQATLRCSPISGHTSVYWYQQALGLGLQFLLWYDEGEERNRGNFPPRFSGRQFPNYSSELNVNALELEDSALYLCASSLKYALMNTEAFFGQGTRLTVV.

Only a few counts were recorded for this clone. The chain has TRBV7-2 and TRBJ1-2; tentative D call: TRBD1 (5 bases). The ends were cut back, 1 base at V and 4 bases at J, with 10 bases in the middle. This CDR3 comprises 14 residues. In germline, CDR1 is SGHTA, CDR2 FQGNSA. The CDR3: CASSLEVQAYGYTF. CDR3 DNA: TGTGCCAGCAGCTTAGAGGTACAGGCCTATGGCTACACCTTC.

The rearrangement uses TRBV7-7 and TRBJ2-1, with D maybe TRBD2 (6 bases). The CDR3 has 15 residues. From germline, CDR1 is SSHAT and CDR2 FNYEAQ (reference sequence). V lost 5 bases and J lost 6, with 17 bases in between. The CDR3 region is CASSADEGGINEQFF. The CDR3 coding sequence is TGTGCCAGCAGCGCAGACGAAGGAGGGATCAATGAGCAGTTCTTC.

V usage is TRBV6-5 and J usage is TRBJ2-1, with a weak D call TRBD1 (6 bases). The V gene lost 6 bases and the J gene lost 7 bases, with 7 bases spanning the gap. Germline CDR1 MNHEY, CDR2 SVGAGI. The CDR3 extends over 11 amino acids. CDR3 in DNA: TGTGCCAGCAGAAGGGGGAATGAGCAGTTCTTC. Translating gives CASRRGNEQFF.

This sequence joins TRBV19 and TRBJ1-5; D call uncertain. Germline values: CDR1 LNHDA, CDR2 SQIVND (reference sequence). V was trimmed by 0 bases and J by 10 bases, leaving 10 bases between them. The CDR3 contains 13 residues. The chain's CDR3 is CASSIESGGPQHF. DNA of the CDR3: TGTGCCAGTAGTATAGAGAGCGGTGGCCCCCAGCATTTT.

On this clone: This CDR3 is also generated by other DNA sequences in the sample. The rearrangement joins TRBV5-1 to TRBJ1-1; D gene unclear. Trimming pared 7 bases from V and 1 base from J, leaving 11 bases between. Looked up from germline, CDR1 is SGHRS and CDR2 is YFSETQ. The CDR3 loop spans 13 amino acids. CDR3 in amino acids: CASYPVGNTEAFF. CDR3 nucleotide sequence: TGCGCCAGCTATCCTGTCGGGAACACTGAAGCTTTCTTT.

V gene TRBV9 combines with J gene TRBJ1-1, with unresolved D. V gave up 0 bases and J gave up 0 bases, with 6 bases separating them. The CDR3 extends over 14 amino acids. Germline V lookup: CDR1 SGDLS, CDR2 YYNGEE. CDR3 DNA sequence: TGTGCCAGCAGCGTAGAGGCGGTGAACACTGAAGCTTTCTTT. Amino acid sequence: CASSVEAVNTEAFF.

A word on this clone: The junction and the germline gene differ at one end; a read error may be behind it. This chain uses TRBV7-9 with TRBJ2-5; perhaps TRBD1 as D (7 bases). CDR1 and CDR2 (germline): SEHNR, FQNEAQ (reference sequence). This CDR3 spans 15 amino acids. The CDR3 spells CASSQEGAAKETQYF. Here the CDR3 DNA reads TGCGCCAGCAGCCAGGAGGGGGCGGCGAAAGAGACCCAGTACTTC.

The V gene is TRBV7-9, the J gene TRBJ2-7; the match to TRBD2 covers 8 bases. J was trimmed by 2 bases and V by 2 bases; bases with no gene match: 8. Germline V gene data show CDR1 as SEHNR and CDR2 as FQNEAQ (reference sequence). CDR3 length: 16 amino acids. DNA of the CDR3: TGTGCCAGCAGCTTATATCGGGGGGGCGGTGCCTACGAGCAGTACTTC. As protein: CASSLYRGGGAYEQYF.

The V gene is TRBV11-1, the J gene TRBJ1-2; no firm D call. Germline CDR1 is SGHAT and CDR2 is FQDESV (reference sequence). V was clipped by 0 bases and J by 0 bases, with 11 bases between them. This CDR3 is built from 16 residues. The CDR3 here is CASSLAVAGTNYGYTF. The DNA for the CDR3 is TGTGCCAGCAGCTTAGCGGTGGCGGGGACTAACTATGGCTACACCTTC.

This chain connects TRBV4-3 to TRBJ1-5, with 7 positions matching TRBD1. The germline CDR1 and CDR2 sequences are LGHNA and YSLEER. V was clipped by 2 bases and J by 8 bases; unmatched bases: 3. This CDR3 comprises 13 residues. The CDR3 nucleotides are TGCGCCAGCAGCCAACACAGGGGCGAGCCCCAGCATTTT. As protein: CASSQHRGEPQHF.

The chain uses TRBV7-9 and TRBJ1-4; tentative D call: TRBD1 (5 bases). Germline CDR1 is SEHNR and CDR2 is FQNEAQ (reference sequence). The CDR3 is 15 amino acids. Trimming left V 5 bases short and J 0 bases short, with 10 bases between. The CDR3 sequence is CASSLGDSTNEKLFF. The CDR3 region has the DNA TGTGCCAGCAGCCTAGGGGACTCAACTAATGAAAAACTGTTTTTT. The full variable domain, with the rest looked up from reference TRBV7-9 and TRBJ1-4, is DTGVSQNPRHKITKRGQNVTFRCDPISEHNRLYWYRQTLGQGPEFLTYFQNEAQLEKSRLLSDRFSAERPKGSFSTLEIQRTEQGDSAMYLCASSLGDSTNEKLFFGSGTQLSVL.

Concerning this clone: The junction departs from germline at one end; a sequencing error may be responsible. The chain joins TRBV6-5 to TRBJ1-6; TRBD1 agrees at 7 bases. The CDR3 length is 14 residues. Germline V gene sequence: CDR1 MNHEY, CDR2 SVGAGI. In nucleotides, the CDR3 is TGTGCCATCAGTGAGCGAGGGGGCAGATCACCCCTCCACTTT. Translating it yields CAISERGGRSPLHF.

The chain links TRBV5-5 to TRBJ1-2; TRBD1 might be the D (5 bases). V lost 4 bases and J 4 bases, leaving 14 bases between the germline ends. This CDR3 is 14 amino acids long. CDR1 and CDR2 from the germline V gene are SGHKS and YYEKEE (reference sequence). The CDR3: CASSPSRDFYGYTF. In nucleotides, the CDR3 is TGTGCCAGCAGCCCATCAAGGGACTTCTATGGCTACACCTTC.